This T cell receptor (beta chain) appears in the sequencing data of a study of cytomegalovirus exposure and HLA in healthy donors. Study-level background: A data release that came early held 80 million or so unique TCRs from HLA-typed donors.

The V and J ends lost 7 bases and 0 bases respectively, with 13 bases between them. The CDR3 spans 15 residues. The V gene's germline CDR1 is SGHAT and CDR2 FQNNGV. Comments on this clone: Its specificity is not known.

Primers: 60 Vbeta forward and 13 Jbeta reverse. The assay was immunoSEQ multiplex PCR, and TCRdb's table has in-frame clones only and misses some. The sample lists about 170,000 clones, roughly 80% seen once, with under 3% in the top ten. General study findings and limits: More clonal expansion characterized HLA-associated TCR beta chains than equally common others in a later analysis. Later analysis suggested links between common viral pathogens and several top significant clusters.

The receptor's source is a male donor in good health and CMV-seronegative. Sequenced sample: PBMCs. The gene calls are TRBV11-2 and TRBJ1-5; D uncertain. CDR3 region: CASTREPYSNQPQHF. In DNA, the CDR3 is TGTGCCAGCACGCGGGAGCCGTATAGCAATCAGCCCCAGCATTTT.